The next 28 T cell receptor beta chains were all read from a single sample in a study of memory CD4+ T cells and cytomegalovirus serostatus. The sort gate was single viable CD3+CD4+CD8-CD45RO+ cells for memory CD4+ T cells. TCRdb keeps only in-frame clones here, not all; method: immunoSEQ multiplex PCR. Among approximately 65,000 clones listed, roughly three quarters were seen once. Sequenced: memory CD4+ T cells from blood. Receptors were obtained from an adult in good health and CMV-seronegative.

The genes are TRBV2 and TRBJ1-5; possible D gene TRBD1, 5 bases. Trimming stripped 4 bases from V and 7 bases from J, with 20 bases between. CDR3 length: 16 amino acids. The germline V gene encodes CDR1 SNHLY and CDR2 FYNNEI. The CDR3 DNA reads TGTGCCAGCAGTGGGGGGTCAGGGATGGGGAGCCAGCCCCAGCATTTT. Encoded protein: CASSGGSGMGSQPQHF.

The rearrangement links TRBV6-5 to TRBJ2-7; a possible D gene is TRBD1 (6 bases). Germline loops: CDR1 MNHEY, CDR2 SVGAGI. Trimming stripped 6 bases from V and 7 bases from J, with 19 bases between. The CDR3 covers 14 residues. For the CDR3, the DNA is TGTGCCAGCAGCCTACTCGGCGCCCAGGGGGAGCAGTACTTC. This codes for CASSLLGAQGEQYF.

The chain is built from TRBV28 and TRBJ2-6; D remains ambiguous. The CDR3 length is 16 residues. CDR1 is MDHEN and CDR2 is SYDVKM in the germline V gene. Trimming cost V 4 bases and J 4 bases, with 14 bases left between them. CDR3 amino acids: CASSSPWRSGANVLTF. The CDR3, as DNA: TGTGCCAGCAGTTCCCCGTGGCGATCCGGGGCCAACGTCCTGACTTTC.

V usage is TRBV9 and J usage is TRBJ2-2; D is uncertain. CDR1 and CDR2 from the germline V gene are SGDLS and YYNGEE. The CDR3 loop spans 14 amino acids. V dropped 4 bases and J dropped 6 bases, with 13 bases sitting between them. The CDR3 nucleotides are TGTGCCAGCAGCTCTCACTACGGTCCCGGGGAGCTGTTTTTT. Protein sequence: CASSSHYGPGELFF.

Only a few counts were recorded for this clone. This rearrangement joins TRBV2 to TRBJ1-1; 8 bases fit TRBD1. With V trimmed by 0 bases and J by 10 bases, 4 bases remained unmatched. Per germline, CDR1 SNHLY and CDR2 FYNNEI. The CDR3 runs 13 residues. The CDR3 protein is CASSEAPQGVAFF. The CDR3 region has the DNA TGTGCCAGCAGTGAAGCCCCACAGGGGGTAGCTTTCTTT.

The CDR3 protein is CASSLILVGSYNEQFF. DNA for the CDR3: TGCGCCAGCAGCCTTATATTGGTAGGCTCCTACAATGAGCAGTTCTTC. This chain connects TRBV4-1 to TRBJ2-1, with unresolved D. Germline assignment: CDR1 MGHRA and CDR2 YSYEKL. This CDR3 is built from 16 residues. The germline V and J ends were trimmed by 4 bases and 0 bases, with 13 bases remaining between them.

The chain links TRBV5-6 to TRBJ1-5; D is uncertain. The CDR3 totals 14 residues. The germline gives CDR1 SGHDT, CDR2 YYEEEE. Trimming removed 5 bases from V and 0 bases from J, with 9 bases in between. CDR3 loop: CASSSTVSNQPQHF. As DNA, the CDR3 is TGTGCCAGCAGTTCGACCGTTAGCAATCAGCCCCAGCATTTT. Full variable domain (missing parts from reference TRBV5-6 and TRBJ1-5): DAGVTQSPTHLIKTRGQQVTLRCSPKSGHDTVSWYQQALGQGPQFIFQYYEEEERQRGNFPDRFSGHQFPNYSSELNVNALLLGDSALYLCASSSTVSNQPQHFGDGTRLSIL.

This chain uses TRBV4-2 with TRBJ1-4; no clear D gene. The CDR3 length is 14 residues. The germline gives CDR1 LGHNA, CDR2 YNFKEQ. V was clipped by 4 bases and J by 6 bases, with 12 bases between them. CDR3 bases: TGTGCCAGCAGCCCCGGAGGGTCGGATGAAAAACTGTTTTTT. It codes for CASSPGGSDEKLFF.

This clone turned up a few times. This chain joins TRBV9 and TRBJ2-5; 11 nucleotides agree with TRBD2. This CDR3 region has 15 residues. After removal of 2 bases from V and 5 bases from J, the junction contained 5 bases not matched to a gene. Per the germline V gene, CDR1 is SGDLS and CDR2 is YYNGEE. The CDR3 DNA reads TGTGCCAGCAGCGTTGGTAGCGGGGGGGCGGAGACCCAGTACTTC. Protein: CASSVGSGGAETQYF.

The V gene is TRBV5-1, the J gene TRBJ2-7; 9 nucleotides line up with TRBD1. The CDR3 has 16 residues. V gave up 5 bases and J gave up 2 bases; unmatched junction bases: 11. Germline-derived CDR1 and CDR2 are SGHRS and YFSETQ. The DNA for the CDR3 is TGCGCCAGCAGAACCGGGACAGGGTTTCTCCCCTACGAGCAGTACTTC. As protein: CASRTGTGFLPYEQYF.

The chain carries TRBV27 and TRBJ1-1; D ambiguous. The ends were cut back, 7 bases at V and 8 bases at J, with 14 bases in the middle. In germline, CDR1 is MNHEY, CDR2 SMNVEV (reference sequence). The CDR3 sequence is 12 residues long. The CDR3, as DNA: TGTGCCAGCACGATCTGCAATTGGGAAGCTTTCTTT. As protein: CASTICNWEAFF.

The gene calls are TRBV11-2 and TRBJ1-4; D is possibly TRBD1 (5 bases). V lost 2 bases, J lost 5 bases, and 12 bases lay in between. The CDR3 has 15 amino acids. CDR1 and CDR2 from the germline V gene are SGHAT and FQNNGV. The CDR3 nucleotides read TGTGCCAGCAGCTTATCCCCGGGACGGAATGAAAAACTGTTTTTT. Translating it yields CASSLSPGRNEKLFF.

This clone was seen only a few times. The V and J genes are TRBV5-1 and TRBJ1-5, with 8 bases lining up with TRBD1. With V trimmed by 4 bases and J by 6 bases, 9 bases remained unmatched. CDR3 length: 15 amino acids. Looked up from germline, CDR1 is SGHRS and CDR2 is YFSETQ. The CDR3 DNA sequence: TGCGCCAGCAGCCTGACAGGGGACTTGCGTCAGCCCCAGCATTTT. Its translation: CASSLTGDLRQPQHF.

The chain uses TRBV4-1 and TRBJ1-3; no clear D gene. The V and J ends lost 5 bases and 8 bases respectively, with 13 bases between them. Germline lookup yields CDR1 MGHRA and CDR2 YSYEKL. The CDR3 consists of 13 residues. The CDR3 is CASSSLSVDTIYF. In DNA form, the CDR3 reads TGCGCCAGCAGCTCCCTAAGCGTGGACACCATATATTTT.

The gene calls are TRBV27 and TRBJ1-5; D might be TRBD1 (5 bases). In germline, CDR1 is MNHEY, CDR2 SMNVEV (reference sequence). Trimming took 2 bases from V and 5 from J, leaving 10 bases between them. The CDR3 is made up of 14 amino acids. The CDR3 is CASSLSRVDQPQHF. CDR3 coding DNA: TGTGCCAGCAGTTTAAGCAGGGTGGATCAGCCCCAGCATTTT.

The count of this clone is one. The chain employs TRBV4-2 and TRBJ2-1; TRBD2 aligns across 7 bases. Per germline, CDR1 LGHNA and CDR2 YNFKEQ. V was clipped by 1 base and J by 10 bases; unmatched bases: 13. The CDR3 extends over 16 amino acids. CDR3 in DNA: TGTGCCAGCAGCCAAGTCCCTAGCGGAGTCGAGGCGGAGCAGTTCTTC. Translation gives CASSQVPSGVEAEQFF.

V and J are TRBV12-1 and TRBJ1-1; the D segment call TRBD1 is taken from the table without a DNA check. TRBV12-1 is a pseudogene. The length of the CDR3 is 19 residues. The CDR3 is CASSATRGPHLTQNTEAFF. CDR3 bases: TGTGCCAGCAGCGCCACCAGGGGGCCTCACTTGACACAGAACACTGAAGCTTTCTTT.

The rearrangement joins TRBV5-1 to TRBJ2-7; D tentatively reads TRBD1 or TRBD2 (6 bases each). The germline V and J ends were trimmed by 4 bases and 0 bases, with 17 bases remaining between them. Germline loops: CDR1 SGHRS, CDR2 YFSETQ. This CDR3 contains 16 residues. CDR3 region: CASSPGGGRISYEQYF. For the CDR3, the DNA is TGCGCCAGCAGCCCCGGAGGGGGACGGATCTCCTACGAGCAGTACTTC.

The chain recombines TRBV25-1 with TRBJ1-5; D is undetermined. The length of the CDR3 is 14 residues. The ends were cut back, 0 bases at V and 5 bases at J, with 8 bases in the middle. Germline CDR1 reads MGHDK; CDR2 reads SYGVNS. CDR3 in DNA: TGTGCCAGCAGTGAATATAGGGTAGATCAGCCCCAGCATTTT. Amino acid sequence: CASSEYRVDQPQHF.

This chain uses TRBV7-2 with TRBJ1-4; TRBD1 matches at 8 bases. The CDR3 covers 15 residues. The germline V gene encodes CDR1 SGHTA and CDR2 FQGNSA. Trimming removed 6 bases from V and 7 bases from J; junction bases left unmatched: 10. The CDR3: CASRPGQGGSEKLFF. DNA for the CDR3: TGTGCCAGCAGACCAGGACAGGGCGGGAGTGAAAAACTGTTTTTT.

The chain couples TRBV19 to TRBJ2-5, with 7 nucleotides matching TRBD1. J gave up 4 bases and V 6 bases, and 5 bases lay outside the gene matches. Germline loops: CDR1 LNHDA, CDR2 SQIVND (reference sequence). The CDR3 extends over 13 amino acids. The CDR3 region is CASRTGSGETQYF. In DNA, the CDR3 is TGTGCCAGTAGGACAGGGTCGGGAGAGACCCAGTACTTC.

The chain links TRBV7-2 to TRBJ2-1; D call uncertain. This CDR3 is built from 14 residues. Trimming took 3 bases from V and 4 from J, leaving 10 bases between them. The germline V gene has CDR1 SGHTA and CDR2 FQGNSA. CDR3 nucleotide sequence: TGTGCCAGCAGCTTTCGGCAGGAGTACAATGAGCAGTTCTTC. Translating gives CASSFRQEYNEQFF.

The chain couples TRBV5-4 to TRBJ2-7, with 14 nucleotides matching TRBD2. This CDR3 region has 15 residues. Germline CDR1 and CDR2: SGHNT and YYREEE (reference sequence). The V gene end was trimmed by 3 bases and the J gene end by 5 bases; junction bases not matched to a gene: 4. DNA of the CDR3: TGTGCCAGCAGCTCCCAGACTAGCGGGAGGGACGAGCAGTACTTC. It codes for CASSSQTSGRDEQYF.

The chain combines TRBV4-1 with TRBJ1-5, with D tentatively TRBD1 (5 bases). The CDR3 consists of 13 residues. Germline V gives CDR1 MGHRA, CDR2 YSYEKL. V lost 4 bases and J lost 5, with 9 bases in between. CDR3 DNA: TGCGCCAGCAGCCGATTACAGGATCAGCCCCAGCATTTT. This encodes CASSRLQDQPQHF.

This chain connects TRBV5-1 to TRBJ2-7; perhaps TRBD2 as D (5 bases). CDR1 is SGHRS, CDR2 YFSETQ, per germline. The CDR3 has 12 amino acids. Deletions cut 5 bases from V and 3 bases from J, with 9 bases between. CDR3 sequence: CASSRENYEQYF. In nucleotides, the CDR3 is TGCGCCAGCAGTAGGGAGAACTACGAGCAGTACTTC.

The CDR3 coding sequence is TGCGCCAGCAGCTTGGCCGGGAGCCAAGAGACCCAGTACTTC. Amino acid sequence: CASSLAGSQETQYF. The rearrangement links TRBV5-1 to TRBJ2-5; possibly TRBD2 for D (6 bases). Trimming shortened V by 0 bases and J by 1 base, and 7 bases separated the two germline ends. The CDR3 totals 14 residues. Germline lookup yields CDR1 SGHRS and CDR2 YFSETQ. Drawing the rest from reference TRBV5-1 and TRBJ2-5, the complete variable domain is KAGVTQTPRYLIKTRGQQVTLSCSPISGHRSVSWYQQTPGQGLQFLFEYFSETQRNKGNFPGRFSGRQFSNSRSEMNVSTLELGDSALYLCASSLAGSQETQYFGPGTRLLVL.

The chain joins TRBV5-4 to TRBJ1-2; 10 bases are shared with TRBD1. Germline CDR1 is SGHNT and CDR2 is YYREEE (reference sequence). The CDR3 spans 15 residues. Germline trimming cut 4 bases from V and 7 bases from J; bases unmatched to any gene: 10. The CDR3 nucleotides read TGTGCCAGCAGCCTTTTAGGGACAGGGGTTTTTGGCTACACCTTC. It is translated as CASSLLGTGVFGYTF.

The chain carries TRBV10-2 and TRBJ1-1, with TRBD1 matching over 11 bases. CDR1 and CDR2 from the germline V gene are WSHSY and SAAADI. V lost 5 bases, J lost 0 bases, and 8 bases stayed unmatched. The CDR3 runs 17 residues. Here the CDR3 reads CASSFGQGAGMNTEAFF. The CDR3 coding sequence is TGCGCCAGCAGTTTCGGACAGGGGGCGGGGATGAACACTGAAGCTTTCTTT.